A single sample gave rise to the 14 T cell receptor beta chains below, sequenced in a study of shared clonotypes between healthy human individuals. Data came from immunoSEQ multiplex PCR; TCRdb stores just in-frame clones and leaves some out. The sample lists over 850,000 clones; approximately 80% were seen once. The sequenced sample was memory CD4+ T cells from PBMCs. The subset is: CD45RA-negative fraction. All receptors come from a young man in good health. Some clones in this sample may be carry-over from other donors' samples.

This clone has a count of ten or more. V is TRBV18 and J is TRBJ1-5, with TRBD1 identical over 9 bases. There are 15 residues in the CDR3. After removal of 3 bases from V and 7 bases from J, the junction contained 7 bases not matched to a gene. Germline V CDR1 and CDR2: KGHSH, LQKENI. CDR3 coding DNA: TGTGCCAGCTCACCCACCCGGACAGGGGACCAGCCCCAGCATTTT. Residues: CASSPTRTGDQPQHF.

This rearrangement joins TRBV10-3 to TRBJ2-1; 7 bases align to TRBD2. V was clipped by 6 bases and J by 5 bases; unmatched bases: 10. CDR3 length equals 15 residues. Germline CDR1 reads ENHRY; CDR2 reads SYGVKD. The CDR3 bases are TGTGCCATCAGGGCCCTCCAGCGGGACCACAATGAGCAGTTCTTC. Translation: CAIRALQRDHNEQFF.

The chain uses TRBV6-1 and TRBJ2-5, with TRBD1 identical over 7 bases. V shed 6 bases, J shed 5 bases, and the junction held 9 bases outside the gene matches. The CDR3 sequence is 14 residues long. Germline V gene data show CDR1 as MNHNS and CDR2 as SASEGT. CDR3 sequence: CASRTGFSVETQYF. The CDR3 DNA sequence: TGTGCCAGCAGGACAGGGTTCAGCGTCGAGACCCAGTACTTC.

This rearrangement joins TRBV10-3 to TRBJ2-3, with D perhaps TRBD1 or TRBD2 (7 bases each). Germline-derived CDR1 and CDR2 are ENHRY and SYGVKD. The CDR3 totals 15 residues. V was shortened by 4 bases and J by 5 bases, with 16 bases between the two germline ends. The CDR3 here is CAISGGGGRRDTQYF. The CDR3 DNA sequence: TGTGCCATCAGTGGAGGGGGCGGGAGACGAGATACGCAGTATTTT.

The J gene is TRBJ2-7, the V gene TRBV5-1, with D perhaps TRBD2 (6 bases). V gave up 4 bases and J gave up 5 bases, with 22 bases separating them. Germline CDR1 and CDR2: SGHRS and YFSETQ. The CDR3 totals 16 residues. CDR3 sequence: CASSRTSGTLGDEQYF. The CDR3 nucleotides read TGCGCCAGCAGCCGTACCTCCGGGACTCTGGGCGACGAGCAGTACTTC.

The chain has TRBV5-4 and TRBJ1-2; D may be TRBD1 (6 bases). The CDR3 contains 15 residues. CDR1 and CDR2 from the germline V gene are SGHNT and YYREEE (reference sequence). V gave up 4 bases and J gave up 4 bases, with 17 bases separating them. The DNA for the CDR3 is TGTGCCAGCAGCGGAGGGGGGGCAGCCGGCTATGGCTACACCTTC. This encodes CASSGGGAAGYGYTF.

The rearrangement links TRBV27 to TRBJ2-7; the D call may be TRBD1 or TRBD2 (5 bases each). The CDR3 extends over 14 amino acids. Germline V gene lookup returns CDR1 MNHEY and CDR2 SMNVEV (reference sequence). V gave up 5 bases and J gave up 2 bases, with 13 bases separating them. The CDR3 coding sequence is TGTGCCAGCAGTCGGGACGGATGGGCCTACGAGCAGTACTTC. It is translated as CASSRDGWAYEQYF.

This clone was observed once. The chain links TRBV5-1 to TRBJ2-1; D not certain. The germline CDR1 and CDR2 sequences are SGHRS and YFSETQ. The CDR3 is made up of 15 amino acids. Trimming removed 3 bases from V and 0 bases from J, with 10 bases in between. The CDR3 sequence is CASSYPQISYNEQFF. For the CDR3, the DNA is TGCGCCAGCAGCTACCCGCAAATCTCCTACAATGAGCAGTTCTTC. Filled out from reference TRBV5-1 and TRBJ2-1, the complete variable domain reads KAGVTQTPRYLIKTRGQQVTLSCSPISGHRSVSWYQQTPGQGLQFLFEYFSETQRNKGNFPGRFSGRQFSNSRSEMNVSTLELGDSALYLCASSYPQISYNEQFFGPGTRLTVL.

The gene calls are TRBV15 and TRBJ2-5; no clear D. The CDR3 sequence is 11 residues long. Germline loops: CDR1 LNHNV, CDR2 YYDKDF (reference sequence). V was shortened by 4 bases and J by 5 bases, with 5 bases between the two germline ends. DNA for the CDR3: TGTGCCACCAGCAAGACCGAGACCCAGTACTTC. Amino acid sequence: CATSKTETQYF. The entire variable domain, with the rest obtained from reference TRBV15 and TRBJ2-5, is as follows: DAMVIQNPRYQVTQFGKPVTLSCSQTLNHNVMYWYQQKSSQAPKLLFHYYDKDFNNEADTPDNFQSRRPNTSFCFLDIRSPGLGDTAMYLCATSKTETQYFGPGTRLLVL.

Here the CDR3 DNA reads TGTGCCAGCAGCCGGGTAGGCGAGCAGTACTTC. Amino acids: CASSRVGEQYF. The V gene is TRBV5-8, the J gene TRBJ2-7, with D hard to call. This CDR3 comprises 11 residues. The germline gives CDR1 SGHTS, CDR2 YDEGEE. V shed 4 bases and J shed 6 bases, with 8 bases lying between them.

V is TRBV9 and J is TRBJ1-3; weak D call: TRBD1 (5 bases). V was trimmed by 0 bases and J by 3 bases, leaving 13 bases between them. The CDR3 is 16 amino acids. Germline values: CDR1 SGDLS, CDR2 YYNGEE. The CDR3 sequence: CASSVGGVGYGNTIYF. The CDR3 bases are TGTGCCAGCAGCGTAGGGGGCGTCGGGTATGGAAACACCATATATTTT.

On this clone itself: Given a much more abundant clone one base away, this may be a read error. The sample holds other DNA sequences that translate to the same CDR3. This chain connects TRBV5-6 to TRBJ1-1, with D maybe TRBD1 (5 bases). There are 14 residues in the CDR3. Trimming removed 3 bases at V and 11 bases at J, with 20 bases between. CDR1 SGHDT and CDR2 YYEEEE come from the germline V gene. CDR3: CASSSRRTYDEAFF. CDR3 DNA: TGTGCCAGCAGCTCAAGAAGGACATACGATGAGGCTTTCTTT.

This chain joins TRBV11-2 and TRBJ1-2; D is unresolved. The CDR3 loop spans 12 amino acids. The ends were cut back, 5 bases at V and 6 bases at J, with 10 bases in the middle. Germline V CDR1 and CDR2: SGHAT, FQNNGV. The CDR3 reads CASSAGLDGYTF. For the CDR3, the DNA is TGTGCCAGCAGCGCAGGCTTGGATGGCTACACCTTC. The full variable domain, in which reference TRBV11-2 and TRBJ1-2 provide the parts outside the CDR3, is EAGVAQSPRYKIIEKRQSVAFWCNPISGHATLYWYQQILGQGPKLLIQFQNNGVVDDSQLPKDRFSAERLKGVDSTLKIQPAKLEDSAVYLCASSAGLDGYTFGSGTRLTVV.

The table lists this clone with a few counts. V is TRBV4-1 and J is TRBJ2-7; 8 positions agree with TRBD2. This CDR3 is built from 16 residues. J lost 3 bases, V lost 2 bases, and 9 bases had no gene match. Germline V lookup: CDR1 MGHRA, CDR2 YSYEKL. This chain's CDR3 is CASSQSSTSGFYEQYF. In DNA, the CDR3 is TGCGCCAGCAGCCAATCCTCAACTAGCGGATTCTACGAGCAGTACTTC.